Listed here is a single T cell receptor beta chain. No antigen is known for it. Sequencing used immunoSEQ multiplex PCR; TCRdb keeps in-frame clones, though not all of them. The table shows under 100,000 clones, with 85% to 95% occurring only once. The sample originates from a study of cytomegalovirus exposure and HLA in healthy donors. Study as a whole: A later analysis reported the same platform for the 90 to 150 validation repertoires and the 500 to 750 first-cohort repertoires. Whole-study findings and limits: Researchers catalogued 164 TCR beta chains as cytomegalovirus-associated.

Germline V CDR1 and CDR2: MNHEY, SMNVEV (reference sequence). The CDR3 has 15 residues. The V end was cut by 3 bases, the J end by 9 bases, with 18 bases between. Sequencing input: PBMCs. V usage is TRBV27 and J usage is TRBJ2-1, with a weak D call TRBD1 (6 bases). This sequence was found in a woman aged 18 to 35 in good health and CMV-seronegative. The CDR3 sequence is CASSFSGWTAIEQFF. The CDR3 DNA sequence: TGTGCCAGCAGTTTCTCGGGATGGACAGCTATTGAGCAGTTCTTC.